This TCR beta chain comes out of a study of response to subunit inactivated influenza vaccine. Study-level points and caveats: Few new T cells, the authors suggested, are recruited by each seasonal influenza vaccination.

TCRdb fed the RT-PCR reads into MiXCR, producing one record per CDR3 protein. The sample yields 590,000 or so distinct CDR3 sequences, approximately 14% seen once. This clonotype came up a few times. Its target is unknown. The V and J ends lost 0 bases and 7 bases, in that order; junction bases with no gene match: 8. Per germline, CDR1 DFQATT and CDR2 SNEGSKA (reference sequence). The CDR3 loop spans 15 amino acids. The sequences come from PBMCs from blood, collected approximately 15 days before vaccination. The chain uses TRBV20-1 and TRBJ2-1; TRBD2 matches at 8 bases. The sequence was obtained from a man aged 45 to 65 who received an inactivated influenza vaccine. The CDR3 nucleotides read TGCAGTGCTAGAGATCTTCGGGGGGGAGAGAATGAGCAGTTCTTC. Translating gives CSARDLRGGENEQFF.